This T cell receptor (beta chain) stems from a study of T cells after yellow fever vaccination (dated by TCRdb to between 2019 and 2020). Background on the whole study: The SMART-Seq v4 Ultra Low Input RNA kit was used to prepare libraries from fractions with low cell numbers. To follow T-cell clones before and after primary and booster YFV17D yellow fever vaccination, bulk TCR alpha and beta repertoires were sequenced over time. Two healthy male donors made up the cohort, one aged 18 to 30 years and the other aged 30 to 40 years. Blood was drawn at multiple timepoints before and after primary and secondary immunization, with bulk PBMC replicates and cell subsets isolated.

Study-wide findings and limitations: A small share of clonotypes was detected in both CD4 and CD8 compartments, with the overlap likely arising from convergent recombination. Because abundant contaminating clonotypes from the bulk population could be contained in FACS-sorted repertoires, computational filtering was required. The secondary T-cell response was found to be weaker but faster than the primary response, with a peak reached on day 5 rather than on day 15. Because the study included only a couple of donors, the extent to which the findings can be generalized is limited. After the booster, most of the clones that had expanded following primary vaccination were detected again (just under 97% of CD4 and roughly 88% of CD8), which suggests that memory was broadly maintained.

The CDR3 goes from the cysteine to the phenylalanine over 15 residues. The retained sequence is limited to the CDR3, 45 bases, with the frame set at the first base. CDR1 is given as SGHRS and CDR2 as YFSETQ, both from the germline V gene. V and J lose 1 base and 4 bases, and a span of 9 bases separates them. In this sample, this clonotype turned up many times. Its antigen is currently not known. Per-base quality was not reported, and no clone a single base away is much larger than it. The sample's treatment or condition label, in plain terms: live attenuated yellow fever vaccine strain. Two biological replicates of bulk PBMCs were collected at each blood-draw timepoint. PBMCs were isolated from peripheral blood using a standard Ficoll-Paque protocol. TriZol was used to extract RNA from bulk PBMCs, from CD4 and CD8 fractions, and from dextramer-positive and dextramer-negative fractions. Sequencing was carried out with an Illumina NovaSeq 6000. TCR cDNA was synthesized by 5'RACE template switching, through which a universal primer site and unique molecular identifiers were introduced. Priming for cDNA synthesis came from both the TCR alpha and TCR beta constant segments. Two PCR steps were used to amplify libraries, with sample barcodes and sequencing adapters being added in the second step. Libraries were sequenced on Illumina HiSeq 2500 (2x100 bp) or NovaSeq (2x150 bp). Turning to the authors' computational methods: Reads were demultiplexed and collapsed into UMI consensus sequences with MIGEC, and V(D)J alignment was performed with MiXCR. Vaccine-responding clonotypes were defined with edgeR using replicate PBMC samples, requiring FDR below 0.01 and a log2 fold change above 5 up to day 15. Each bulk clonotype was labeled CD4 or CD8 based on which sequenced repertoire, CD4 or CD8, contained the clonotype at higher abundance. TCRdb reanalyzed the raw reads on its own, using fastp at Q25 for trimming and MiXCR for clone calling, and kept in-frame beta chains. One record per CDR3 amino acid sequence lists the most common genes and DNA. TCRdb, not the authors, supplied the V and J calls. The sample data list a few hundred thousand distinct CDR3 sequences, and about 3.5% of these were observed just once. The top ten constitute around a quarter of the sample.

The chain is encoded by TRBV5-1 joined to TRBJ2-6; a weak D assignment points to TRBD1 (6 bases agree). This TCR came from a man aged 18 to 29 who received the YFV17D yellow fever vaccine. Sequenced here: PBMCs, sampled on the day of the yellow fever booster vaccination. Here is the DNA: TGCGCCAGCAGCTTGCCTCAGGGGGGGGCCAACGTCCTGACTTTC. Translated, it reads CASSLPQGGANVLTF.